This T cell receptor (beta chain) was observed in a study of blood T cell dynamics during melanoma immunotherapy. Notes on this clone: Its antigen is not identified.

Findings of the study overall: It remained unknown if the driving T cell clones were melanoma-specific.

The trim removed 1 base at V and 6 bases at J, leaving 10 bases unmatched. The length of the CDR3 is 18 residues. CDR1 is MGHRA and CDR2 is YSYEKL in the germline V gene. Time point here: pre-treatment baseline. Blood was drawn before treatment and at week 3 after checkpoint blockade. At 12 weeks after first infusion, RECIST 1.1 defined response for most patients. Method: immunoSEQ multiplex PCR; TCRdb's copy keeps in-frame clones and lacks some. The sample lists roughly 9,700 clones, approximately 83% occurring once. The specimen was blood, collected from a patient treated with checkpoint blockade. This TCR was recovered from a human donor with melanoma. This rearrangement joins TRBV4-1 to TRBJ2-1, with 12 bases matching TRBD2. CDR3 nucleotides: TGCGCCAGCAGCCAAGCCCCCCTGCTAGCGGGGGGGCTCAATGAGCAGTTCTTC. Protein sequence: CASSQAPLLAGGLNEQFF.